The 10 T cell receptor beta chains given below trace back to one sample, sequenced in a study of blood T cell repertoires in COVID-19. Libraries were prepared by immunoSEQ multiplex PCR; TCRdb keeps only in-frame clonotypes and omits some of them. The profile shows about 170,000 clones, roughly four fifths of them singletons. Source material: peripheral blood. The receptor source for this set is a woman over 75 with acute or convalescent COVID-19.

The chain joins TRBV5-1 to TRBJ2-5; possibly TRBD2 for D (6 bases). The CDR3 has 15 residues. Trimming removed 4 bases at V and 6 bases at J, with 19 bases between. CDR1 is SGHRS and CDR2 is YFSETQ in the germline V gene. The CDR3 protein is CASSEDRGAGKTQYF. The CDR3 DNA follows: TGCGCCAGCAGCGAGGACCGCGGGGCGGGGAAGACCCAGTACTTC. The variable domain in full, with the rest retrieved from reference TRBV5-1 and TRBJ2-5, is KAGVTQTPRYLIKTRGQQVTLSCSPISGHRSVSWYQQTPGQGLQFLFEYFSETQRNKGNFPGRFSGRQFSNSRSEMNVSTLELGDSALYLCASSEDRGAGKTQYFGPGTRLLVL.

The V gene is TRBV9, the J gene TRBJ1-2, with 8 bases that match TRBD1. Germline V gives CDR1 SGDLS, CDR2 YYNGEE. V shed 0 bases and J 8 bases; nucleotides not matched to a gene: 6. This CDR3 has 14 amino acids. The CDR3 reads CASSVDPGGSGYTF. The CDR3 DNA reads TGTGCCAGCAGCGTAGATCCAGGGGGCTCGGGCTACACCTTC.

This clone was detected only a few times. This chain joins TRBV5-1 and TRBJ2-7; 7 bases line up with TRBD1. Germline CDR1 SGHRS, CDR2 YFSETQ. J lost 2 bases, V lost 0 bases, and 5 bases had no gene match. The CDR3 is made up of 15 amino acids. CDR3 nucleotides: TGCGCCAGCAGCTTGGGCGACAGGGCCCCCTACGAGCAGTACTTC. Its protein is CASSLGDRAPYEQYF.

The chain carries TRBV12-3 or TRBV12-4 and TRBJ1-5; D might be TRBD1 (6 bases). The CDR3 covers 13 residues. Trimming cost V 1 base and J 5 bases, with 6 bases left between them. The CDR3: CASSLGGHQPQHF. The CDR3 coding sequence is TGTGCCAGCAGTTTAGGGGGGCATCAGCCCCAGCATTTT.

The V gene is TRBV19, the J gene TRBJ1-2, with TRBD1 matching over 7 bases. Trimming at V came to 1 base and at J to 7 bases, leaving 3 bases not matched to a gene. The CDR3 consists of 13 residues. Germline V gives CDR1 LNHDA, CDR2 SQIVND (reference sequence). CDR3 bases: TGTGCCAGTAGTATAGGACAGGGTAGTGGCTACACCTTC. Amino acid sequence: CASSIGQGSGYTF. The full variable domain, rest sourced from reference TRBV19 and TRBJ1-2, is DGGITQSPKYLFRKEGQNVTLSCEQNLNHDAMYWYRQDPGQGLRLIYYSQIVNDFQKGDIAEGYSVSREKKESFPLTVTSAQKNPTAFYLCASSIGQGSGYTFGSGTRLTVV.

The chain uses TRBV5-1 and TRBJ1-4; 7 bases fit TRBD1. V lost 0 bases and J lost 5; bases outside the gene matches: 4. CDR1 and CDR2 from the germline V gene are SGHRS and YFSETQ. The CDR3 runs 15 residues. DNA for the CDR3: TGCGCCAGCAGCTTGGCTCCCAGGGGGAATGAAAAACTGTTTTTT. This translates into CASSLAPRGNEKLFF.

The chain couples TRBV9 to TRBJ2-3; 13 nucleotides line up with TRBD2. The J segment lost 2 bases and the V segment lost 4 bases, leaving 4 bases of the junction unmatched. The CDR3 spans 16 residues. Germline loops: CDR1 SGDLS, CDR2 YYNGEE. CDR3 residues: CASSTGLAGDTDTQYF. The CDR3 region has the DNA TGTGCCAGCAGCACTGGACTAGCGGGGGACACAGATACGCAGTATTTT.

The V call is TRBV2, the J call TRBJ1-5; D gene uncertain. CDR3 length: 16 residues. The germline V and J ends were trimmed by 0 bases and 6 bases, with 15 bases remaining between them. CDR1 and CDR2 from the germline V gene are SNHLY and FYNNEI. CDR3 DNA: TGTGCCAGCAGTGAAGCGGGCTCTGGTCTACGTCAGCCCCAGCATTTT. This codes for CASSEAGSGLRQPQHF.

The table lists this clone with a count of one. The gene calls are TRBV6-5 and TRBJ1-6; D perhaps matches TRBD1 (6 bases). The CDR3 spans 14 residues. Between the trimmed V and J ends, which lost 11 bases and 10 bases, there was a span of 21 bases. Germline V CDR1 and CDR2: MNHEY, SVGAGI. In DNA form, the CDR3 reads TGTGCCGCCAACCTCAACAGGGAGGGATCACCCCTCCACTTT. Its protein product is CAANLNREGSPLHF.

CDR3 sequence (DNA): TGCGCCAGCAGCCAAGAACTAGGGACAGCCTACGAGCAGTACTTC. Its protein product is CASSQELGTAYEQYF. The genes are TRBV4-3 and TRBJ2-7; 7 nucleotides match TRBD1. Per germline, CDR1 LGHNA and CDR2 YSLEER. After removal of 0 bases from V and 2 bases from J, the junction contained 4 bases not matched to a gene. CDR3 length: 15 residues.